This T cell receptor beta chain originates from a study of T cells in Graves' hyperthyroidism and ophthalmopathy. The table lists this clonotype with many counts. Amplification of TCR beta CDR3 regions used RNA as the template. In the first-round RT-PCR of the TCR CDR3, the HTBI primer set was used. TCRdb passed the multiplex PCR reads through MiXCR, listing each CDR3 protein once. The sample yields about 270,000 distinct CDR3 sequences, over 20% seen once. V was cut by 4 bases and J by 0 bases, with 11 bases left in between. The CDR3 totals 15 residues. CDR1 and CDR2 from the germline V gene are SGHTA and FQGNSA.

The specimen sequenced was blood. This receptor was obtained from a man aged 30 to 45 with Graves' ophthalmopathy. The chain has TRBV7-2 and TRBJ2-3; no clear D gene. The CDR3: CASSSGYLSTDTQYF. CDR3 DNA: TGTGCCAGCAGCTCGGGCTACCTCAGCACAGATACGCAGTATTTT.